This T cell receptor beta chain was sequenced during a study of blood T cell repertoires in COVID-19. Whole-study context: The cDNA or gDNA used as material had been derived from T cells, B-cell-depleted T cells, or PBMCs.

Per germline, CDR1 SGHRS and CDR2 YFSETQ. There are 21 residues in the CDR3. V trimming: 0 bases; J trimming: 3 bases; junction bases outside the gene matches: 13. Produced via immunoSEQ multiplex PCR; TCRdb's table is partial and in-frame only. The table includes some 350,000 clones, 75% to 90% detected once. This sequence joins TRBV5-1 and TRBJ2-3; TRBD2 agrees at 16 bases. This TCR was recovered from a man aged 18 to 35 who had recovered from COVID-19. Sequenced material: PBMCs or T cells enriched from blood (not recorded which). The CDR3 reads CASSLDRSPGLAGGGTDTQYF. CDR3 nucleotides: TGCGCCAGCAGCTTGGACAGGAGCCCGGGACTAGCGGGAGGGGGGACAGATACGCAGTATTTT. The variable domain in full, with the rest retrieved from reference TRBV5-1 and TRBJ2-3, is KAGVTQTPRYLIKTRGQQVTLSCSPISGHRSVSWYQQTPGQGLQFLFEYFSETQRNKGNFPGRFSGRQFSNSRSEMNVSTLELGDSALYLCASSLDRSPGLAGGGTDTQYFGPGTRLTVL.